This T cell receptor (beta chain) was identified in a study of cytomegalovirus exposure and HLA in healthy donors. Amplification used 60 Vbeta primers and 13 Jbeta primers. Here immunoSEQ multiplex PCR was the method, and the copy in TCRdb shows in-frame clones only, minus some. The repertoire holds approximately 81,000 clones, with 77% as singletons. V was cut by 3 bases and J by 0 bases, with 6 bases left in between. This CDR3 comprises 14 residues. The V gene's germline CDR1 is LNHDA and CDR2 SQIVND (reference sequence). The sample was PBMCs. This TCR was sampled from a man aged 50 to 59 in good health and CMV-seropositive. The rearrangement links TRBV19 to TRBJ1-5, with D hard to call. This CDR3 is CASSIDTSNQPQHF. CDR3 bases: TGTGCCAGTAGTATCGACACTAGCAATCAGCCCCAGCATTTT.